This TCR beta chain was recovered during a study of human T cells and chemical hapten exposure. Findings of the study overall: The immune response of these alopecia patients might not match healthy individuals'. After DPC sensitization, TCRs above 1 in 1000 frequency showed no change.

The CDR3 is 11 residues long. CDR1 and CDR2 (germline): LGHNA, YNFKEQ. J was trimmed by 9 bases and V by 6 bases; bases with no gene match: 0. Concerning this clonotype itself: Its antigen is as yet unknown.

TCRdb processed the RACE reads anew with MiXCR; each CDR3 protein has one entry. Of some 83,000 distinct CDR3 sequences in the sample, around 11% were seen once. The time point: patch test 1, 2 weeks after DPC sensitization. Described treatment: therapeutic diphenylcyclopropenone sensitization with weekly scalp DPC. Blood was drawn before each patch test was applied. The authors' total RNA extraction used unfractionated whole blood. The sample here was whole blood, taken in connection with sensitization to the hapten diphenylcyclopropenone (DPC). The sequence was obtained from a woman in her 50s with alopecia areata. Some clones in this sample may be carry-over from other donors' samples. V gene TRBV4-2 combines with J gene TRBJ2-3, with TRBD2 matching 10 bases. The CDR3 reads CASRAGGTQYF. The CDR3 nucleotides read TGTGCCAGCAGAGCGGGGGGGACGCAGTATTTT.